Following are 25 T cell receptor beta chains from one sample sequenced in a study of T cell repertoires in cytomegalovirus infection. MiXCR was run by TCRdb on the reads, yielding one entry per CDR3 protein. The top ten clones hold around 12% of a sample with about 830,000 distinct CDR3 sequences, 32% of them seen once. No antigen has been identified for these receptors. Sequencing used cultured CD8+ T cells from PBMCs, obtained from culture after CMV antigen stimulation. These TCRs come from a human donor in good health (CMV status not recorded). Some clones in this sample may be carry-over from other donors' samples.

A few counts support this clonotype. The CDR3 DNA reads as TGTGCCAGCAGCTTCACGCAGGGACAGGGGCGGAGAAACACCATATATTTT. This codes for CASSFTQGQGRRNTIYF. The chain combines TRBV7-6 with TRBJ1-3, with 10 bases lining up with TRBD1. The ends lost 3 bases at V and 5 bases at J; junction bases unmatched: 10. The CDR3 spans 17 residues. CDR1 is SGHVS and CDR2 is FNYEAQ in the germline V gene.

V usage is TRBV19 and J usage is TRBJ2-3; D unclear. V gave up 3 bases and J gave up 6 bases, with 4 bases separating them. The CDR3 is 11 amino acids. The V gene's germline CDR1 is LNHDA and CDR2 SQIVND (reference sequence). The CDR3, as DNA: TGTGCCAGTAGTATTTTTGATACGCAGTATTTT. Its protein is CASSIFDTQYF.

This clonotype has only a few counts. The chain carries TRBV10-3 and TRBJ2-3; 9 bases line up with TRBD2. Germline trimming cut 2 bases from V and 4 bases from J; bases unmatched to any gene: 4. CDR3 size: 15 residues. Germline CDR1 reads ENHRY; CDR2 reads SYGVKD. The CDR3 DNA follows: TGTGCCATCAGTGAGGTTAGCGGGGGTTCAGATACGCAGTATTTT. Its protein product is CAISEVSGGSDTQYF.

This clonotype was counted only a few times. The chain uses TRBV29-1 and TRBJ2-7; no firm D call. Between the trimmed V and J ends, which lost 3 bases and 4 bases, there was a span of 22 bases. Looked up from germline, CDR1 is SQVTM and CDR2 is ANQGSEA. This CDR3 is built from 16 residues. The chain's CDR3 is CSVEFPFEHQAYEQYF. CDR3 in DNA: TGCAGCGTTGAGTTCCCATTCGAACATCAGGCATACGAGCAGTACTTC.

V and J are TRBV28 and TRBJ2-1; 12 nucleotides align to TRBD2. CDR3 length: 19 amino acids. V was pared by 6 bases and J by 6 bases, with 18 bases of the junction left unmatched. CDR1 and CDR2 from the germline V gene are MDHEN and SYDVKM. In nucleotides, the CDR3 is TGTGCCAGCAGCCATTCCGATGGGCTAGCGGGGGGGCCTGGCAATGAGCAGTTCTTC. Its protein is CASSHSDGLAGGPGNEQFF.

This chain links TRBV19 with TRBJ2-6; D tentatively reads TRBD1 or TRBD2 (6 bases each). Germline assignment: CDR1 LNHDA and CDR2 SQIVND (reference sequence). With 10 bases removed from V and 2 bases from J, the gap between germline ends came to 12 bases. The CDR3 length is 14 residues. The CDR3 bases are TGTGCCACTGAGGGGGGCGCTGGGGCCAACGTCCTGACTTTC. Translated: CATEGGAGANVLTF.

Comments on this clonotype: The junction departs from germline at one end; a sequencing error may be responsible. The CDR3 nucleotides read TGTGCCAGCAGTTTAACCTCTCACACAGATACGCAGTACTTT. Its translation is CASSLTSHTDTQYF. This rearrangement joins TRBV28 to TRBJ2-3; no definite D call. This CDR3 region has 14 residues. Germline assignment: CDR1 MDHEN and CDR2 SYDVKM.

This CDR3 reads CASSPSNPWGFF. CDR3 nucleotides: TGTGCCAGCAGCCCCAGTAATCCTTGGGGGTTCTTC. The rearrangement links TRBV7-9 to TRBJ2-1; D unresolved. CDR3 length equals 12 residues. V gave up 5 bases and J gave up 15 bases, with 17 bases separating them. Germline lookup yields CDR1 SEHNR and CDR2 FQNEAQ (reference sequence).

This clonotype was recorded at least ten times. The V gene is TRBV7-9, the J gene TRBJ2-5, with TRBD2 matching 7 bases. Germline CDR1 and CDR2: SEHNR and FQNEAQ (reference sequence). The trim removed 1 base at V and 4 bases at J, leaving 6 bases unmatched. This CDR3 comprises 15 residues. This CDR3 reads CASSLGSSGTETQYF. The CDR3 bases are TGTGCCAGCAGCTTAGGCTCTAGCGGAACAGAGACCCAGTACTTC.

V and J are TRBV4-1 and TRBJ2-2, with 10 bases matching TRBD2. The CDR3 covers 17 residues. J gave up 3 bases and V 3 bases, and 7 bases lay outside the gene matches. From germline, CDR1 is MGHRA and CDR2 YSYEKL. The CDR3 loop reads CASSQATSGVHTGELFF. DNA of the CDR3: TGCGCCAGCAGCCAGGCCACTAGCGGGGTTCACACCGGGGAGCTGTTTTTT.

This clonotype was observed many times. The CDR3 is CASSLDPFGANVLTF. DNA for the CDR3: TGTGCCAGCAGCTTAGATCCGTTTGGGGCCAACGTCCTGACTTTC. V gene TRBV7-2 combines with J gene TRBJ2-6; D remains ambiguous. Germline CDR1 SGHTA, CDR2 FQGNSA. The length of the CDR3 is 15 residues. Between the trimmed V and J ends, which lost 1 base and 3 bases, there was a span of 7 bases.

V is TRBV28 and J is TRBJ1-1; no clear D. Deletions cut 9 bases from V and 8 bases from J, with 16 bases between. The germline gives CDR1 MDHEN, CDR2 SYDVKM. This CDR3 has 12 amino acids. CDR3: CASQKGKTEAFF. The CDR3 DNA follows: TGTGCCAGTCAAAAGGGCAAAACCGAAGCTTTCTTT.

This clonotype was found a few times. The V gene is TRBV10-3, the J gene TRBJ1-2; D remains ambiguous. This CDR3 is 15 amino acids long. V lost 0 bases to trimming and J lost 6 bases, with 14 bases between them. Germline V gene data show CDR1 as ENHRY and CDR2 as SYGVKD. CDR3 residues: CAISESGVQSNGYTF. The DNA for the CDR3 is TGTGCCATCAGTGAGTCAGGAGTACAGTCAAATGGCTACACCTTC.

V and J are TRBV2 and TRBJ1-1; weak D call: TRBD1 (5 bases). Germline values: CDR1 SNHLY, CDR2 FYNNEI. Trimming cost V 8 bases and J 5 bases, with 21 bases left between them. The CDR3 sequence is 15 residues long. CDR3 nucleotides: TGTGCCAGCCTCCCGGGGCCCCCCGGGGGGACTGAAGCTTTCTTT. Protein: CASLPGPPGGTEAFF.

The rearrangement links TRBV29-1 to TRBJ2-6; no clear D gene. CDR1 and CDR2 from the germline V gene are SQVTM and ANQGSEA. This CDR3 comprises 14 residues. V lost 5 bases to trimming and J lost 3 bases, with 11 bases between them. The CDR3 nucleotides are TGCAGCGTTAATTCAGGTCTTGGGGCCAACGTCCTGACTTTC. Translated: CSVNSGLGANVLTF. Full variable domain (rest looked up from reference TRBV29-1 and TRBJ2-6): SAVISQKPSRDICQRGTSLTIQCQVDSQVTMMFWYRQQPGQSLTLIATANQGSEATYESGFVIDKFPISRPNLTFSTLTVSNMSPEDSSIYLCSVNSGLGANVLTFGAGSRLTVL.

This clonotype was counted ten times or more. The genes are TRBV7-2 and TRBJ1-5, with unresolved D. Per germline, CDR1 SGHTA and CDR2 FQGNSA. V lost 5 bases to trimming and J lost 0 bases, with 17 bases between them. This CDR3 is built from 17 residues. CDR3: CASSPRKGPYSNQPQHF. CDR3 nucleotides: TGTGCCAGCAGCCCTCGGAAGGGTCCTTATAGCAATCAGCCCCAGCATTTT.

DNA for the CDR3: TGTGCCAGCAATGAGTGGGGGGTAGATACGCAGTATTTT. This encodes CASNEWGVDTQYF. The chain carries TRBV6-5 and TRBJ2-3; possibly TRBD2 for D (6 bases). Germline-derived CDR1 and CDR2 are MNHEY and SVGAGI. The length of the CDR3 is 13 residues. V shed 7 bases and J shed 5 bases, with 13 bases lying between them.

CDR3: CASSGAGTENTGELFF. The CDR3 DNA reads as TGTGCCAGCAGCGGGGCCGGGACAGAAAACACCGGGGAGCTGTTTTTT. The V gene is TRBV5-6, the J gene TRBJ2-2; 7 positions agree with TRBD1. The V gene's germline CDR1 is SGHDT and CDR2 YYEEEE. The CDR3 has 16 amino acids. Trimming removed 4 bases from V and 2 bases from J; junction bases left unmatched: 8. The entire variable domain, with the rest obtained from reference TRBV5-6 and TRBJ2-2, is as follows: DAGVTQSPTHLIKTRGQQVTLRCSPKSGHDTVSWYQQALGQGPQFIFQYYEEEERQRGNFPDRFSGHQFPNYSSELNVNALLLGDSALYLCASSGAGTENTGELFFGEGSRLTVL.

This clonotype appeared a single time. One base away lies a much larger clone, so this may be a sequencing read error. V and J are TRBV7-2 and TRBJ1-1; D is undetermined. Germline-derived CDR1 and CDR2 are SGHTA and FQGNSA. V lost 4 bases and J lost 3, with 15 bases in between. CDR3 length: 15 residues. The CDR3 DNA reads as TGTGCCAGCAGCTGCCCGGTGTCGGGTTACACTGAAGCTTTCTTT. This translates into CASSCPVSGYTEAFF.

This clonotype was found a few times. V and J are TRBV5-6 and TRBJ2-5; perhaps TRBD2 as D (7 bases). V lost 4 bases to trimming and J lost 5 bases, with 15 bases between them. The CDR3 length is 14 residues. CDR1 is SGHDT, CDR2 YYEEEE, per germline. CDR3 in amino acids: CASSLPGGSETQYF. The CDR3 DNA reads TGTGCCAGCAGCCTTCCGGGGGGCTCTGAGACCCAGTACTTC.

This clonotype was recorded a few times. V usage is TRBV19 and J usage is TRBJ1-1, with 7 bases that match TRBD1. Germline CDR1 LNHDA, CDR2 SQIVND (reference sequence). The CDR3 sequence is 18 residues long. Trimming removed 6 bases from V and 4 bases from J; junction bases left unmatched: 20. This CDR3 is CASSLSVALTGYGTEAFF. Here the CDR3 DNA reads TGTGCCAGTAGCCTATCAGTTGCCTTGACAGGGTACGGCACTGAAGCTTTCTTT.

The chain has TRBV5-6 and TRBJ2-1; tentatively, D is TRBD1 (5 bases). There are 16 residues in the CDR3. Deletions cut 7 bases from V and 8 bases from J, with 25 bases between. The V gene's germline CDR1 is SGHDT and CDR2 YYEEEE. The DNA for the CDR3 is TGTGCCAGCGGCCCCCGAGGACATCGTCAGGGCGATGAGCAGTTCTTC. Protein sequence: CASGPRGHRQGDEQFF.

Regarding this clonotype: The germline gene is not matched at one end of the junction; a read error may be the cause. V is TRBV7-2 and J is TRBJ2-4; no clear D gene. Germline assignment: CDR1 SGHTA and CDR2 FQGNSA. The CDR3 contains 18 residues. The CDR3 DNA is TGTGCCAGCAGCCTCCACTCCTCTGCCGGGCTCGCCATAAACATTCAGTACTTC. The encoded protein is CASSLHSSAGLAINIQYF.

This clonotype was detected a few times. The CDR3 protein is CASQLAGTYNEQFF. Here the CDR3 DNA reads TGTGCCAGTCAACTAGCGGGAACTTACAATGAGCAGTTCTTC. The J gene is TRBJ2-1, the V gene TRBV27, with 10 bases fitting TRBD2. In germline, CDR1 is MNHEY, CDR2 SMNVEV (reference sequence). This CDR3 is 14 amino acids long. Trimming at V came to 9 bases and at J to 4 bases, leaving 6 bases not matched to a gene.

The chain has TRBV28 and TRBJ1-1; D gene ambiguous. The CDR3 is made up of 14 amino acids. Trimming left V 3 bases short and J 3 bases short, with 11 bases between. Germline CDR1 is MDHEN and CDR2 is SYDVKM. CDR3 amino acids: CASSFKGWDTEAFF. The CDR3 nucleotides are TGTGCCAGCAGTTTTAAGGGCTGGGACACTGAAGCTTTCTTT. Complete variable domain (other parts from reference TRBV28 and TRBJ1-1): DVKVTQSSRYLVKRTGEKVFLECVQDMDHENMFWYRQDPGLGLRLIYFSYDVKMKEKGDIPEGYSVSREKKERFSLILESASTNQTSMYLCASSFKGWDTEAFFGQGTRLTVV.